This T cell receptor beta chain was sequenced for a study of T-cell reconstitution after alpha-beta-depleted transplantation in children. Unique molecular identifiers were built into the TCRbeta library. TCRdb reprocessed the PCR reads via MiXCR and lists one record per CDR3 protein. The sample holds around 500,000 distinct CDR3 sequences, roughly 23% seen once. Many counts were recorded for this clonotype. What it recognizes is unknown. General study results and limits: Surviving recipient T cells and intrathymic progenitors accounted for some patients' high TCRbeta diversity at day 60. Several hundred expanded graft clones reportedly were the source of alpha-beta T cells about two months after transplant. Diversity and T-cell counts at one year after transplant derived mostly from new T cells.

Germline V gives CDR1 SGHTA, CDR2 FQGNSA. Trimming stripped 7 bases from V and 5 bases from J, with 14 bases between. CDR3 length: 13 residues. V gene TRBV7-2 combines with J gene TRBJ2-5; a possible D gene is TRBD2 (6 bases). The sequencing used PBMCs, mostly from graft donor cells, collected 360 days after TCRalphabeta/CD19-depleted stem cell transplant. This receptor was obtained from a boy younger than two who had a stem cell transplant for acute myeloid leukemia, so the T cells may come from the graft donor. In nucleotides, the CDR3 is TGTGCCAGCACGGGGGATCGGAGGGAGACCCAGTACTTC. Its protein is CASTGDRRETQYF.